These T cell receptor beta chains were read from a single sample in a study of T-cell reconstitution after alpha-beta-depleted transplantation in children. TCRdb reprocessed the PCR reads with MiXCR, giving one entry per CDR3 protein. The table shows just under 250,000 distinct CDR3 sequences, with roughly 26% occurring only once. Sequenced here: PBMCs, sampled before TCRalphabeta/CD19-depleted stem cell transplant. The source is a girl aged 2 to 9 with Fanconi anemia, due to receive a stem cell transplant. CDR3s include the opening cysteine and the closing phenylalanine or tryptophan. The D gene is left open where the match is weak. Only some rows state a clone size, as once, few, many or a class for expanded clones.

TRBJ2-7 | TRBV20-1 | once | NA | TGCAGTGCTAGGATTGGGAGTTTAGCCTACGAGCAGTACTTC | CSARIGSLAYEQYF
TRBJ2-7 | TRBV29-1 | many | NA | TGCAGCGTTGTTGAGGTAGGAAATTACGAGCAGTACTTC | CSVVEVGNYEQYF
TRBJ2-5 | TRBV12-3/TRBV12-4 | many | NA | TGTGCCAGCAGGAGTTCTGGTGTCCAAGAGACCCAGTACTTC | CASRSSGVQETQYF
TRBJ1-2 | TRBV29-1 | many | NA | TGCAGCGTCCGGACAGCTCTCTATGGCTACACCTTC | CSVRTALYGYTF
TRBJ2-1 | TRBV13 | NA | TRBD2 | TGTGCCAGCAGCTTAGTAGAAGTGATGGCTAGCGGGAGTAGTACTTCCTACAATGAGCAGTTCTTC | CASSLVEVMASGSSTSYNEQFF
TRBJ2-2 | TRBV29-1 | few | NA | TGCAGCGTTGATTCCAACACCGGGGAGCTGTTTTTT | CSVDSNTGELFF
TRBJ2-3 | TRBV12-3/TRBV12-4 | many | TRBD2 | TGTGCCAGCAGTTTATATTCAGGGAGGGGAGCAGATACGCAGTATTTT | CASSLYSGRGADTQYF
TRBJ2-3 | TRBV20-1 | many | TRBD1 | TGCAGTGCTAGAGCGTTTGCGACAGGGGGGACAGATACGCAGTATTTT | CSARAFATGGTDTQYF
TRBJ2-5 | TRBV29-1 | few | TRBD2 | TGCAGCGTGGACCGACTAGCGGTTCAAGAGACCCAGTACTTC | CSVDRLAVQETQYF
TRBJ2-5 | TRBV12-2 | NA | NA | TGTGCAAGTCGCTTAGACGGTGTCGGTGAAGAGACCCAGTACTTC | CASRLDGVGEETQYF
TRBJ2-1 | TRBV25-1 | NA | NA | TGTGCCAGCAGTGATTCGGACGTAAGCTCCTACAATGAGCAGTTCTTC | CASSDSDVSSYNEQFF
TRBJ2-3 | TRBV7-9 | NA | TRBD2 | TGTGCCAGCAGCCTGACTAGCGGGAGGAGCACAGATACGCAGTATTTT | CASSLTSGRSTDTQYF
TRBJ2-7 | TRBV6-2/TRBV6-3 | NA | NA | TGTGCCAGCCAAGTCGCGCATACAGGGAACTACGAGCAGTACTTC | CASQVAHTGNYEQYF
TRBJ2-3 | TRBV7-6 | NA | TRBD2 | TGTGCCAGCAGCCCCCAGGGGGGACTAGCGGCCACAGATACGCAGTATTTT | CASSPQGGLAATDTQYF
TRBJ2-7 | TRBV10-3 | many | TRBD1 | TGTGCCATCAGTTCCCCCCGACAGGGCTACGAGCAGTACTTC | CAISSPRQGYEQYF
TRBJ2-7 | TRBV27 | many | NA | TGTGCCAGCAGTTCAGGACTGACACGGGAGCAGTACTTC | CASSSGLTREQYF
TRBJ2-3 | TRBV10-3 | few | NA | TGTGCCATCAGGCCTGGGGCCACAGATACGCAGTATTTT | CAIRPGATDTQYF
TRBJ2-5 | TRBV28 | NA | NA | TGTGCCAGCAGAAGCCCGGGACGCACTAGGGGGGAGACCCAGTACTTC | CASRSPGRTRGETQYF